This T cell receptor (beta chain) is drawn from a study of shared clonotypes between healthy human individuals. This CDR3 is built from 13 residues. V was trimmed by 2 bases and J by 0 bases, leaving 8 bases between them. Germline loops: CDR1 SQVTM, CDR2 ANQGSEA. The assay was immunoSEQ multiplex PCR, and TCRdb's table has in-frame clones only and misses some. The sample consists of more than 80,000 clones, less than 80% of them appearing once. The TCR originated in a man younger than 45 in good health. Specimen: memory CD8+ T cells sorted from blood. Subset: CD45RO+ cells pooled with CCR7-negative TemRA cells. The chain joins TRBV29-1 to TRBJ2-7; D remains ambiguous. CDR3 sequence: CSVEFSASYEQYF. In nucleotides, the CDR3 is TGCAGCGTTGAATTCAGCGCCTCCTACGAGCAGTACTTC.